The 29 T cell receptor beta chains given below trace back to one sample, sequenced in a study of T cells in Graves' hyperthyroidism and ophthalmopathy. TCR beta CDR3 region amplification was performed from RNA transcripts. HTBI primers were employed in a first-round RT-PCR of the TCR CDR3. TCRdb reanalysed the multiplex PCR reads using MiXCR and keeps one entry per CDR3 protein. The repertoire holds roughly 280,000 distinct CDR3 sequences, with approximately 15% as singletons. Sequenced material: blood. The source of these receptors is a woman aged 55 to 70 with Graves' ophthalmopathy.

This chain uses TRBV2 with TRBJ1-4; D is unclear. V was clipped by 4 bases and J by 0 bases, with 9 bases between them. Germline CDR1 reads SNHLY; CDR2 reads FYNNEI. This CDR3 contains 15 residues. CDR3: CASSGRAATNEKLFF. The CDR3 DNA follows: TGTGCCAGCAGTGGTAGAGCTGCAACTAATGAAAAACTGTTTTTT.

As to this clonotype: A much larger clone lies a single base off, so this may be a read error. The V gene is TRBV28, the J gene TRBJ2-2; possibly TRBD1 for D (5 bases). There are 17 residues in the CDR3. The V gene's germline CDR1 is MDHEN and CDR2 SYDVKM. Written as DNA, the CDR3 is TGTGCCAGCAGTTTCCGAAAGACAGCAGCGAACACCCGGGAGCTGTTTTTT. This sequence encodes CASSFRKTAANTRELFF.

This clonotype has ten or more counts. This chain joins TRBV20-1 and TRBJ1-1; D is unresolved. V lost 5 bases and J 2 bases, leaving 12 bases between the germline ends. The CDR3 spans 13 residues. Germline values: CDR1 DFQATT, CDR2 SNEGSKA (reference sequence). CDR3 residues: CSARTDGNTEAFF. The CDR3 DNA reads TGCAGTGCTCGCACGGACGGTAACACTGAAGCTTTCTTT.

This clonotype occurred many times. The CDR3 is CASRQSPGVQPQHF. For the CDR3, the DNA is TGCGCCAGCCGACAGAGTCCGGGCGTTCAGCCCCAGCATTTT. This rearrangement joins TRBV5-1 to TRBJ1-5; a possible D gene is TRBD1 (5 bases). Trimming cost V 7 bases and J 6 bases, with 17 bases left between them. The germline V gene encodes CDR1 SGHRS and CDR2 YFSETQ. The CDR3 consists of 14 residues.

The chain recombines TRBV6-1 with TRBJ2-1, with D possibly being TRBD2 (6 bases). Germline CDR1 MNHNS, CDR2 SASEGT. With 7 bases removed from V and 4 bases from J, the gap between germline ends came to 14 bases. The CDR3 loop spans 14 amino acids. The CDR3 is CASKLPGLYNEQFF. The CDR3 DNA sequence: TGTGCCAGCAAGCTACCGGGACTTTACAATGAGCAGTTCTTC.

This clonotype has a count of ten or more. This chain connects TRBV3-1 to TRBJ2-7; D gene ambiguous. The germline CDR1 and CDR2 sequences are LGHDT and YNNKEL (reference sequence). CDR3 length equals 14 residues. V was cut by 4 bases and J by 2 bases, with 12 bases left in between. CDR3 bases: TGTGCCAGCAGCCCCACTGGCTCAGCCTACGAGCAGTACTTC. Translated, it gives CASSPTGSAYEQYF.

The chain carries TRBV5-6 and TRBJ2-5; a weak D match, TRBD1 (6 bases). The V gene lost 1 base and the J gene lost 3 bases, with 10 bases spanning the gap. CDR3 length equals 14 residues. Germline CDR1 reads SGHDT; CDR2 reads YYEEEE. CDR3 DNA: TGTGCCAGCAGCTTGCCGGACAGCAAAGAGACCCAGTACTTC. The encoded protein is CASSLPDSKETQYF.

This clonotype showed up just a few times. This chain joins TRBV9 and TRBJ2-2, with D possibly matching TRBD1 (6 bases). Germline V gives CDR1 SGDLS, CDR2 YYNGEE. The CDR3 consists of 14 residues. V lost 4 bases to trimming and J lost 5 bases, with 12 bases between them. The CDR3 coding sequence is TGTGCCAGCAGCTTAGGACAGATGACCGGGGAGCTGTTTTTT. Its protein product is CASSLGQMTGELFF. The whole variable domain, remainder taken from reference TRBV9 and TRBJ2-2, is DSGVTQTPKHLITATGQRVTLRCSPRSGDLSVYWYQQSLDQGLQFLIQYYNGEERAKGNILERFSAQQFPDLHSELNLSSLELGDSALYFCASSLGQMTGELFFGEGSRLTVL.

The V gene is TRBV5-1, the J gene TRBJ2-7, with 10 bases lining up with TRBD1. With 7 bases clipped from V and 3 bases from J, the junction kept 7 bases outside the gene matches. The V gene's germline CDR1 is SGHRS and CDR2 YFSETQ. The CDR3 totals 14 residues. DNA of the CDR3: TGCGCCAGCGGAACCGGGACAGGGGTCTACGAGCAGTACTTC. Protein: CASGTGTGVYEQYF.

The gene calls are TRBV5-1 and TRBJ2-3, with D unresolved. Germline V lookup: CDR1 SGHRS, CDR2 YFSETQ. V was pared by 3 bases and J by 2 bases, with 7 bases between. CDR3 size: 13 residues. The CDR3 coding sequence is TGCGCCAGCAGCTCCGGCGACACAGATACGCAGTATTTT. Its protein product is CASSSGDTDTQYF.

This clonotype turned up a few times. V gene TRBV18 combines with J gene TRBJ1-3, with D maybe TRBD1 (6 bases). The ends were cut back, 2 bases at V and 2 bases at J, with 13 bases in the middle. The germline V gene encodes CDR1 KGHSH and CDR2 LQKENI. This CDR3 region has 16 residues. CDR3 DNA sequence: TGTGCCAGCTCACCAACTGCACAGGGCACTGGAAACACCATATATTTT. It codes for CASSPTAQGTGNTIYF.

This clonotype has ten or more counts. The chain couples TRBV27 to TRBJ1-6, with TRBD1 matching over 10 bases. Unmatched junction bases numbered 11, after V lost 5 bases and J lost 4 bases. Germline V CDR1 and CDR2: MNHEY, SMNVEV (reference sequence). This CDR3 has 18 residues. The CDR3 DNA sequence: TGTGCCAGCAGTCCGCGGACAGGGGGTGGTTCGTATAATTCACCCCTCCACTTT. Its protein product is CASSPRTGGGSYNSPLHF.

The table lists this clonotype with many counts. The chain couples TRBV12-3 or TRBV12-4 to TRBJ1-2; 9 bases agree with TRBD1. The CDR3 is made up of 15 amino acids. J was trimmed by 4 bases and V by 5 bases; bases with no gene match: 8. CDR3 residues: CASSPAGTGTYGYTF. The CDR3 DNA is TGTGCCAGCAGTCCCGCCGGGACAGGGACCTATGGCTACACCTTC.

This clonotype occurred many times. CDR3 region: CSAPIWGQKSSYEQYF. CDR3 in DNA: TGCAGTGCCCCAATTTGGGGACAAAAGTCATCCTACGAGCAGTACTTC. The gene calls are TRBV20-1 and TRBJ2-7; tentatively, D is TRBD1 (6 bases). This CDR3 is built from 16 residues. Trimming took off 6 bases at V and 1 base at J, with 22 bases between the two ends. Per germline, CDR1 DFQATT and CDR2 SNEGSKA (reference sequence).

This clonotype was counted ten times or more. The rearrangement links TRBV7-2 to TRBJ2-7; D not resolved. The CDR3 length is 13 residues. In germline, CDR1 is SGHTA, CDR2 FQGNSA. Trimming pared 4 bases from V and 1 base from J, leaving 8 bases between. In nucleotides, the CDR3 is TGTGCCAGCAGCTCCACCGCTTCCTACGAGCAGTACTTC. The encoded protein is CASSSTASYEQYF.

The rearrangement uses TRBV12-3 or TRBV12-4 and TRBJ2-7, with D tentatively TRBD1 or TRBD2 (5 bases each). Trimming pared 5 bases from V and 2 bases from J, leaving 16 bases between. The CDR3 is 15 amino acids. The CDR3 spells CASSDPGRQPYEQYF. The CDR3 coding sequence is TGTGCCAGCAGTGACCCGGGACGGCAACCCTACGAGCAGTACTTC.

This clonotype has ten or more counts. The chain carries TRBV12-3 or TRBV12-4 and TRBJ2-5; D is uncertain. The ends were cut back, 2 bases at V and 1 base at J, with 5 bases in the middle. This CDR3 spans 13 amino acids. CDR3 residues: CASSLNSQETQYF. CDR3 DNA: TGTGCCAGCAGTTTAAACAGCCAAGAGACCCAGTACTTC.

This clonotype occurred many times. The gene calls are TRBV12-3 or TRBV12-4 and TRBJ1-2, with D unresolved. The length of the CDR3 is 15 residues. Trimming removed 2 bases at V and 2 bases at J, with 12 bases between. CDR3 protein: CASSLWGNRNYGYTF. In DNA, the CDR3 is TGTGCCAGCAGTTTATGGGGAAATCGGAACTATGGCTACACCTTC.

This rearrangement joins TRBV2 to TRBJ1-3; no reliable D call. CDR1 is SNHLY, CDR2 FYNNEI, per germline. Trimming pared 4 bases from V and 7 bases from J, leaving 11 bases between. This CDR3 region has 13 residues. In DNA, the CDR3 is TGTGCCAGCAGTGTTTCGCTGCAGAACACCATATATTTT. Protein: CASSVSLQNTIYF.

The chain couples TRBV4-1 to TRBJ2-3; the match to TRBD2 covers 8 bases. Germline values: CDR1 MGHRA, CDR2 YSYEKL. V lost 7 bases, J lost 6 bases, and 12 bases stayed unmatched. CDR3 length: 15 residues. The CDR3 nucleotides are TGCGCCAGCATGGATCTGGCGGGGGGTGGTGATACGCAGTATTTT. Its protein is CASMDLAGGGDTQYF.

This clonotype was recorded a few times. Since a much larger clone is just one base distant, this may be a read error. The chain is built from TRBV7-2 and TRBJ2-5; no definite D call. Germline V CDR1 and CDR2: SGHTA, FQGNSA. CDR3 length: 13 residues. V was cut by 4 bases and J by 5 bases, with 11 bases left in between. The CDR3 DNA follows: TGTGCCAGCAGCTCCAAACCGGATGAGACCCAGTACTTC. This translates into CASSSKPDETQYF.

This clonotype came up a few times. V gene TRBV6-5 combines with J gene TRBJ1-2; 8 positions match TRBD1. The CDR3 contains 13 residues. Per germline, CDR1 MNHEY and CDR2 SVGAGI. The J segment lost 14 bases and the V segment lost 5 bases, leaving 13 bases of the junction unmatched. CDR3 bases: TGTGCCAGCAGTGGGGGGACAGGCGATGCCTCTACCTTC. It is translated as CASSGGTGDASTF.

V is TRBV6-1 and J is TRBJ2-1; 8 nucleotides align to TRBD2. Germline trimming cut 8 bases from V and 0 bases from J; bases unmatched to any gene: 6. Germline V lookup: CDR1 MNHNS, CDR2 SASEGT. CDR3 length: 15 residues. The CDR3 DNA is TGTGCCAGCCGGGAGGGGTTCTTCTCCTACAATGAGCAGTTCTTC. Translation gives CASREGFFSYNEQFF.

J is TRBJ2-7 and V is TRBV12-3 or TRBV12-4; D gene uncertain. V lost 5 bases and J lost 5, with 10 bases in between. The CDR3 extends over 12 amino acids. The CDR3 coding sequence is TGTGCCAGCAGTGCTTATTTCCACGAGCAGTACTTC. It encodes CASSAYFHEQYF.

This clonotype was counted at least ten times. This chain links TRBV7-2 with TRBJ1-1, with 8 bases matching TRBD1. The trim removed 4 bases at V and 0 bases at J, leaving 4 bases unmatched. CDR3 length equals 15 residues. Germline V lookup: CDR1 SGHTA, CDR2 FQGNSA. CDR3 in amino acids: CASSSRQGMNTEAFF. The CDR3 bases are TGTGCCAGCAGCTCCCGACAGGGGATGAACACTGAAGCTTTCTTT. The variable domain in full, with the rest retrieved from reference TRBV7-2 and TRBJ1-1, is GAGVSQSPSNKVTEKGKDVELRCDPISGHTALYWYRQSLGQGLEFLIYFQGNSAPDKSGLPSDRFSAERTGGSVSTLTIQRTQQEDSAVYLCASSSRQGMNTEAFFGQGTRLTVV.

This clonotype was seen ten or more times. J is TRBJ2-3 and V is TRBV4-1; 14 nucleotides line up with TRBD2. V was pared by 4 bases and J by 3 bases, with 3 bases of the junction left unmatched. Looked up from germline, CDR1 is MGHRA and CDR2 is YSYEKL. The CDR3 runs 16 residues. Here the CDR3 reads CASSPRTSGGTDTQYF. The CDR3 nucleotides read TGCGCCAGCAGCCCCAGGACTAGCGGGGGGACAGATACGCAGTATTTT.

This chain connects TRBV30 to TRBJ2-2; 12 bases align to TRBD2. V lost 6 bases, J lost 3 bases, and 23 bases stayed unmatched. The CDR3 contains 21 residues. CDR1 and CDR2 (germline): GTSNPN, SVGIG (reference sequence). The chain's CDR3 is CACQGTGDPKGTSGHTGELFF. The CDR3 DNA sequence: TGTGCCTGTCAGGGGACAGGGGACCCAAAGGGGACTAGCGGGCACACCGGGGAGCTGTTTTTT.

Many counts were recorded for this clonotype. This rearrangement joins TRBV30 to TRBJ1-3; 9 bases fit TRBD1. In germline, CDR1 is GTSNPN, CDR2 SVGIG (reference sequence). After removal of 4 bases from V and 0 bases from J, the junction contained 7 bases not matched to a gene. This CDR3 is built from 16 residues. The CDR3 region is CAWTRDRVVSGNTIYF. The CDR3 coding sequence is TGTGCCTGGACGAGGGACAGGGTGGTCTCTGGAAACACCATATATTTT.

Ten or more counts support this clonotype. The chain has TRBV6-2 or TRBV6-3 and TRBJ2-1; 13 positions match TRBD2. Germline V lookup: CDR1 MNHEY, CDR2 SVGEGT. The CDR3 spans 15 residues. Losses at the gene ends were 7 bases for V and 7 bases for J; bases not matched to a gene: 7. This CDR3 is CASTLWTSGGNEQFF. For the CDR3, the DNA is TGTGCCAGCACCTTGTGGACTAGCGGGGGAAATGAGCAGTTCTTC.